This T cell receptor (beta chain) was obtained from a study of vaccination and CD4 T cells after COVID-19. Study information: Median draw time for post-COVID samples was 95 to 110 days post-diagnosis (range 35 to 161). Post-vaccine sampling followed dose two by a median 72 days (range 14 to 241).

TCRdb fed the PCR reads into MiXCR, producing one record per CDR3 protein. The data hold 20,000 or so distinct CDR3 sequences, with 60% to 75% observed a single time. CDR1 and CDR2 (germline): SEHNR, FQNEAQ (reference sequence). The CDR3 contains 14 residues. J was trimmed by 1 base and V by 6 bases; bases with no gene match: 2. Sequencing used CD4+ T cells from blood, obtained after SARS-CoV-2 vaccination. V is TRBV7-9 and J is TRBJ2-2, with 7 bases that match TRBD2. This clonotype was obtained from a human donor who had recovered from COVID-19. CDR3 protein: CASRASGNTGELFF. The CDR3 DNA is TGTGCCAGCAGAGCTAGCGGGAACACCGGGGAGCTGTTTTTT.